These 9 T cell receptor beta chains were all obtained from the same sample, sequenced in a study of blood T cell repertoires in COVID-19. The data were produced by immunoSEQ multiplex PCR, yet TCRdb's version contains in-frame clones alone and is incomplete. Of 150,000 to 200,000 clones in the sample, 75% to 90% are singletons; the top ten hold 11%. The sequencing sample was made of peripheral blood. These receptors originate from a human donor in a cohort sampled during active COVID-19.

This rearrangement joins TRBV4-1 to TRBJ1-1, with D hard to call. This CDR3 is built from 13 residues. The germline CDR1 and CDR2 sequences are MGHRA and YSYEKL. V dropped 1 base and J dropped 4 bases, with 7 bases sitting between them. The CDR3 nucleotides are TGCGCCAGCAGCCAAGGGCGGGGCACTGAAGCTTTCTTT. Its translation: CASSQGRGTEAFF.

The chain couples TRBV7-6 to TRBJ1-2; 7 nucleotides line up with TRBD1. CDR3 length equals 14 residues. The V gene's germline CDR1 is SGHVS and CDR2 FNYEAQ. The junction had 3 bases not matched to a gene; V was cut back by 1 base and J by 4 bases. Here the CDR3 reads CASSLEGGSYGYTF. The CDR3 DNA reads as TGTGCCAGCAGCTTAGAAGGGGGCAGCTATGGCTACACCTTC.

This clone was counted a few times. The chain employs TRBV3-1 (or the pseudogene TRBV3-2) and TRBJ1-4, with 9 bases identical to TRBD1. Germline CDR1 reads LGHDT; CDR2 reads YNNKEL (reference sequence). The CDR3 is 14 residues long. Trimming took 4 bases from V and 5 from J; bases not matched to a gene: 2. The chain's CDR3 is CASSRGTGNEKLFF. The DNA of the CDR3 is TGTGCCAGCAGCCGCGGGACAGGGAATGAAAAACTGTTTTTT.

V gene TRBV19 combines with J gene TRBJ2-5; 7 nucleotides agree with TRBD2. This CDR3 contains 13 residues. CDR1 is LNHDA and CDR2 is SQIVND in the germline V gene (reference sequence). J gave up 4 bases and V 6 bases, and 5 bases lay outside the gene matches. The CDR3 reads CASRWEGSETQYF. The CDR3 DNA reads TGTGCCAGTAGGTGGGAGGGTTCAGAGACCCAGTACTTC.

In DNA form, the CDR3 reads TGCGCCAGCAGTGAGTCGAAAGGAGGAGGGTTGAATACGCAGTATTTT. Protein: CASSESKGGGLNTQYF. The V call is TRBV10-1, the J call TRBJ2-3; possibly TRBD2 for D (6 bases). Trimming took off 0 bases at V and 7 bases at J, with 17 bases between the two ends. Germline assignment: CDR1 WNHNN and CDR2 SYGVQD (reference sequence). The CDR3 is 16 amino acids.

This chain connects TRBV5-6 to TRBJ2-5, with 7 positions matching TRBD2. CDR3 length: 14 amino acids. The V gene's germline CDR1 is SGHDT and CDR2 YYEEEE. After removal of 5 bases from V and 2 bases from J, the junction contained 6 bases not matched to a gene. The CDR3 bases are TGTGCCAGCAGGCGGGGGAATTTACAAGAGACCCAGTACTTC. Translation gives CASRRGNLQETQYF.

This clone was observed a few times. The CDR3 DNA follows: TGTGCCAGCAGCTTAGGTTCGTCCCAGCATTTT. Protein: CASSLGSSQHF. The chain combines TRBV7-8 with TRBJ1-5; no clear D gene. The CDR3 covers 11 residues. Germline assignment: CDR1 SGHVS and CDR2 FQNEAQ. The germline V and J ends were trimmed by 1 base and 11 bases, with 6 bases remaining between them.

The chain joins TRBV10-3 to TRBJ2-2; 12 bases match TRBD2. CDR1 ENHRY and CDR2 SYGVKD come from the germline V gene. CDR3 size: 15 residues. V shed 10 bases, J shed 5 bases, and the junction held 8 bases outside the gene matches. The chain's CDR3 is CATLPSGGVTGELFF. The CDR3 DNA follows: TGTGCCACCCTACCTAGCGGGGGGGTTACCGGGGAGCTGTTTTTT.

The genes are TRBV6-5 and TRBJ2-1, with D perhaps TRBD2 (7 bases). Per the germline V gene, CDR1 is MNHEY and CDR2 is SVGAGI. The CDR3 sequence is 16 residues long. Trimming stripped 3 bases from V and 4 bases from J, with 16 bases between. CDR3 protein: CASSYSGGSGYNEQFF. CDR3 nucleotide sequence: TGTGCCAGCAGTTATTCGGGGGGCTCCGGTTACAATGAGCAGTTCTTC.